This T cell receptor (beta chain) was obtained from a study of shared clonotypes between healthy human individuals. Across the whole study: There were three CD4 naive, three CD4 memory, two CD8 naive and one CD8 memory plates per donor.

Regarding the study as a whole: Researchers sampled only blood; tissue repertoires likely differ. A reduction in generation probabilities was seen for non-shared clonotypes relative to those shared by all four donors.

Notes on this clone: The target antigen is unknown.

The method was immunoSEQ multiplex PCR; TCRdb's version includes in-frame clones alone and lacks a portion of them. The profile covers about 1 million clones, with more than 60% appearing a single time and approximately 1.5% taken by the ten largest. Germline V gene lookup returns CDR1 LNHDA and CDR2 SQIVND (reference sequence). V lost 5 bases to trimming and J lost 7 bases, with 30 bases between them. The CDR3 totals 19 residues. This clonotype was sampled from a man aged 18 to 35 in good health. The sequencing input was memory CD4+ T cells sorted from blood. As to subset: CD45RA-negative fraction. The V call is TRBV19, the J call TRBJ1-5; D is possibly TRBD1 (6 bases). DNA of the CDR3: TGTGCCAGTAGTCCGGATGCCTTAAAGGGACATCAGTACTGGCAGCCCCAGCATTTT. This sequence encodes CASSPDALKGHQYWQPQHF.